A selection of T cell receptor beta chains follows, all from one sample in a study of OX40 agonist ivuxolimab in advanced cancers. The repertoire was sequenced with immunoSEQ multiplex PCR; TCRdb's copy has only in-frame clones and lacks some. The data contain 77,000 or so clones, about nine tenths of them singletons. The sample was CD4+ or CD8+ T cells sorted from blood, taken in a trial of the OX40 agonist ivuxolimab. Receptors originate from an adult with an advanced solid tumor such as melanoma, head and neck, liver or kidney cancer. Each CDR3 is given without its conserved first and last residue.

TRBV7-8,TRBJ1-5,ASSLVGLQDQPQH
TRBV5-1,TRBJ2-5,ASSLPRTDQETQY
TRBV2,TRBJ2-1,ASSFSGAVYNEQF
TRBV10-3,TRBJ1-5,AISPGGQGNQPQH
TRBV6-5,TRBJ2-7,ASSRTRQDVEQY
TRBV5-1,TRBJ2-2,ASSSRQIDRMITGELF
TRBV6-1,TRBJ2-5,ASVLIGGAQETQY
TRBV28,TRBJ1-1,ASSLTGVNTEAF
TRBV5-8,TRBJ2-7,ASSPGRSSYEQY
TRBV5-1,TRBJ2-7,ASSLAAGSLYEQY
TRBV4-1,TRBJ2-7,ASSQDTLAVPPYEQY
TRBV11-3,TRBJ2-7,ASSRPPNYEQY
TRBV28,TRBJ1-2,ASSQGTRTNYGYT
TRBV11-2,TRBJ1-2,ASSLNRGHGYGYT
TRBV23-1,TRBJ1-5,ASSQTPSNQPQH
TRBV25-1,TRBJ2-7,ASSANLAGAGEQY
TRBV10-3,TRBJ2-7,AISERGGRGNEQY
TRBV10-3,TRBJ2-1,AISSGGYNEQF
TRBV5-5,TRBJ1-1,ASSLTGNTEAF
TRBV10-3,TRBJ2-3,AISSGLPPDTQY
TRBV7-8,TRBJ1-2,ASSLTSDAGYT
TRBV10-3,TRBJ2-1,AISERGKTAGEQF
TRBV5-1,TRBJ1-4,ASRNGQDQREKLF
TRBV6-5,TRBJ1-5,ASSKGQTNQPQH
TRBV19,TRBJ2-4,ASKEPGANIQY
TRBV9,TRBJ2-1,ASSPRPTSYNEQF
TRBV18,TRBJ1-5,ASSTSSNQPQH
TRBV10-3,TRBJ1-4,AISEAGEGEKLF
TRBV2,TRBJ1-2,ASSNKQGPQGYT
TRBV6-6,TRBJ2-7,ASRNAYEQY
TRBV5-8,TRBJ1-4,ASSLTGGEKLF
TRBV6-5,TRBJ2-1,ASSVGTGTEQF
TRBV28,TRBJ1-2,ASSPGGFGGHGYT
TRBV10-2,TRBJ2-7,ASRDGTGSSYEQY
TRBV9,TRBJ2-1,ASSLTSGGYNEQF
TRBV9,TRBJ2-2,ASSVGGVAGELF
TRBV5-1,TRBJ2-7,ASSLGGQGYEQY